The next 21 T cell receptor beta chains were all read from a single sample in a study of blood T cell repertoires in COVID-19. Sequencing was performed with immunoSEQ multiplex PCR; in TCRdb, only in-frame clones are kept and a portion is missing. The data show approximately 68,000 clones, 86% seen once. What was sequenced was peripheral blood. The receptors come from a man between 65 and 85 years old with active or convalescent COVID-19.

The rearrangement links TRBV5-6 to TRBJ2-1; TRBD1 agrees at 8 bases. The CDR3 runs 14 residues. Germline V CDR1 and CDR2: SGHDT, YYEEEE. V lost 3 bases to trimming and J lost 9 bases; unmatched junction nucleotides: 8. CDR3 protein: CASSSRQGLGEQFF. As DNA, the CDR3 is TGTGCCAGCAGCTCAAGACAGGGGCTTGGTGAGCAGTTCTTC. Drawing the rest from reference TRBV5-6 and TRBJ2-1, the complete variable domain is DAGVTQSPTHLIKTRGQQVTLRCSPKSGHDTVSWYQQALGQGPQFIFQYYEEEERQRGNFPDRFSGHQFPNYSSELNVNALLLGDSALYLCASSSRQGLGEQFFGPGTRLTVL.

The sample holds one count of this clone. V gene TRBV30 combines with J gene TRBJ1-5; D unresolved. The CDR3 spans 13 residues. The germline V gene encodes CDR1 GTSNPN and CDR2 SVGIG (reference sequence). Trimming removed 5 bases from V and 6 bases from J, with 14 bases in between. Here the CDR3 DNA reads TGTGCCTGGCATCCCAGTGGTGGTCAGCCCCAGCATTTT. It encodes CAWHPSGGQPQHF.

The genes are TRBV9 and TRBJ2-3; D may be TRBD2 (7 bases). The CDR3 runs 17 residues. The ends were cut back, 4 bases at V and 0 bases at J, with 18 bases in the middle. Looked up from germline, CDR1 is SGDLS and CDR2 is YYNGEE. The DNA of the CDR3 is TGTGCCAGCAGCCACGGACTAGGACAGACGAGCACAGATACGCAGTATTTT. It yields the protein CASSHGLGQTSTDTQYF. Full variable domain (rest looked up from reference TRBV9 and TRBJ2-3): DSGVTQTPKHLITATGQRVTLRCSPRSGDLSVYWYQQSLDQGLQFLIQYYNGEERAKGNILERFSAQQFPDLHSELNLSSLELGDSALYFCASSHGLGQTSTDTQYFGPGTRLTVL.

The chain links TRBV28 to TRBJ2-2, with a weak D call TRBD2 (5 bases). Between the trimmed V and J ends, which lost 7 bases and 7 bases, there was a span of 10 bases. Germline V gene lookup returns CDR1 MDHEN and CDR2 SYDVKM. The CDR3 extends over 12 amino acids. In DNA form, the CDR3 reads TGTGCCAGCACCATCAGCGGCGGGGAGCTGTTTTTT. This translates into CASTISGGELFF.

This chain uses TRBV25-1 with TRBJ2-3; D possibly corresponds to TRBD2 (5 bases). Germline-derived CDR1 and CDR2 are MGHDK and SYGVNS. The CDR3 contains 11 residues. Trimming removed 6 bases at V and 10 bases at J, with 11 bases between. As DNA, the CDR3 is TGTGCCAGCAGCGGACTTAAGGCGCAGTATTTT. This codes for CASSGLKAQYF.

On this clone itself: A read error may account for a junction end that differs from germline. V is TRBV2 and J is TRBJ2-1, with unresolved D. The germline V gene has CDR1 SNHLY and CDR2 FYNNEI. The CDR3 contains 11 residues. DNA for the CDR3: TGTGCCAGCAGCTCCTTCAATGAGCAGTTCTTC. Translated: CASSSFNEQFF. Supplemented by reference TRBV2 and TRBJ2-1, the full variable domain reads EPEVTQTPSHQVTQMGQEVILRCVPISNHLYFYWYRQILGQKVEFLVSFYNNEISEKSEIFDDQFSVERPDGSNFTLKIRSTKLEDSAMYFCASSSFNEQFFGPGTRLTVL.

V is TRBV7-2 and J is TRBJ2-7; 10 bases map to TRBD2. J was trimmed by 2 bases and V by 2 bases; bases with no gene match: 3. Germline CDR1 SGHTA, CDR2 FQGNSA. There are 15 residues in the CDR3. The CDR3 sequence is CASSLTGTSAYEQYF. The CDR3 bases are TGTGCCAGCAGCTTAACCGGGACTAGCGCCTACGAGCAGTACTTC.

The chain is built from TRBV12-3 or TRBV12-4 and TRBJ2-1, with 9 bases matching TRBD1. The CDR3 totals 13 residues. J gave up 7 bases and V 6 bases, and 4 bases lay outside the gene matches. The CDR3 bases are TGTGCCAGCAGGCCGACAGGGGGGAATGAGCAGTTCTTC. Protein: CASRPTGGNEQFF.

V is TRBV7-9 and J is TRBJ2-5, with D uncertain. Germline CDR1 reads SEHNR; CDR2 reads FQNEAQ (reference sequence). V dropped 4 bases and J dropped 2 bases, with 8 bases sitting between them. This CDR3 is 13 amino acids long. The CDR3 nucleotides read TGTGCCAGCAGCTCACGAGCTCAAGAGACCCAGTACTTC. Its translation is CASSSRAQETQYF.

DNA of the CDR3: TGTGCCAGCAGCCGCATTGAGGATGAAAAACTGTTTTTT. Encoded protein: CASSRIEDEKLFF. The V and J genes are TRBV12-3 or TRBV12-4 and TRBJ1-4; D is undetermined. The CDR3 has 13 residues. Trimming took off 6 bases at V and 6 bases at J, with 11 bases between the two ends.

The V call is TRBV4-2, the J call TRBJ1-1; 7 bases align to TRBD1. Germline loops: CDR1 LGHNA, CDR2 YNFKEQ. V shed 1 base and J 7 bases; nucleotides not matched to a gene: 9. This CDR3 region has 15 residues. The DNA for the CDR3 is TGTGCCAGCAGCCAAGGGACAGGTTTTTCCCGTGAAGCTTTCTTT. Translation: CASSQGTGFSREAFF.

The gene calls are TRBV6-1 and TRBJ1-5, with TRBD1 as a possible D gene (5 bases). The germline gives CDR1 MNHNS, CDR2 SASEGT. CDR3 length: 15 residues. The V and J ends lost 1 base and 3 bases respectively, with 10 bases between them. CDR3 amino acids: CASSEDGGINQPQHF. The CDR3 DNA reads TGTGCCAGCAGTGAAGATGGGGGGATCAATCAGCCCCAGCATTTT.

This clone was seen a single time. The rearrangement joins TRBV5-1 to TRBJ2-1, with 11 nucleotides matching TRBD2. Germline CDR1 reads SGHRS; CDR2 reads YFSETQ. V shed 0 bases, J shed 9 bases, and the junction held 8 bases outside the gene matches. This CDR3 has 16 amino acids. In nucleotides, the CDR3 is TGCGCCAGCAGCTTGGGGGCGGCTAGCGGGAGGAGTGAGCAGTTCTTC. Protein product: CASSLGAASGRSEQFF.

The genes are TRBV6-2 or TRBV6-3 and TRBJ2-7; D remains ambiguous. V was shortened by 2 bases and J by 13 bases, with 12 bases between the two germline ends. Germline CDR1 MNHEY, CDR2 SVGEGT. The CDR3 has 11 amino acids. The CDR3 loop reads CASSYSRSHYF. CDR3 coding DNA: TGTGCCAGCAGTTACAGCAGGTCCCATTACTTC.

This clone showed up just a few times. The chain recombines TRBV4-1 with TRBJ1-4, with TRBD1 matching over 12 bases. Losses at the gene ends were 1 base for V and 10 bases for J; bases not matched to a gene: 10. The CDR3 has 17 amino acids. Germline V lookup: CDR1 MGHRA, CDR2 YSYEKL. The CDR3 region has the DNA TGCGCCAGCAGCCAAGGGCCGGGACAGGGGGCGAAGACAAAACTGTTTTTT. Amino acid sequence: CASSQGPGQGAKTKLFF.

This rearrangement joins TRBV5-1 to TRBJ1-2; D gene unclear. Germline V gene sequence: CDR1 SGHRS, CDR2 YFSETQ. This CDR3 region has 12 residues. The V end was cut by 0 bases, the J end by 6 bases, with 6 bases between. The CDR3 region has the DNA TGCGCCAGCAGCTTGGCCGCGGATGGCTACACCTTC. Residues: CASSLAADGYTF.

This chain links TRBV28 with TRBJ2-7; 9 bases map to TRBD2. The CDR3 has 14 amino acids. V was clipped by 8 bases and J by 5 bases; unmatched bases: 10. Looked up from germline, CDR1 is MDHEN and CDR2 is SYDVKM. The CDR3 loop reads CASRSSGMWNEQYF. Here the CDR3 DNA reads TGTGCCAGCCGTTCTAGCGGGATGTGGAACGAGCAGTACTTC.

V is TRBV30 and J is TRBJ2-4, with 11 bases that match TRBD2. This CDR3 is 13 amino acids long. The trim removed 5 bases at V and 6 bases at J, leaving 3 bases unmatched. Per the germline V gene, CDR1 is GTSNPN and CDR2 is SVGIG (reference sequence). This CDR3 reads CAWAGTSGNIQYF. The CDR3 DNA reads as TGTGCCTGGGCCGGGACTAGCGGAAACATTCAGTACTTC.

This chain joins TRBV6-1 and TRBJ1-5, with 7 bases identical to TRBD1. V shed 0 bases and J 6 bases; nucleotides not matched to a gene: 5. The germline gives CDR1 MNHNS, CDR2 SASEGT. The CDR3 is 15 residues long. CDR3 DNA: TGTGCCAGCAGTGAAGCGGGGACAGTCGGTCAGCCCCAGCATTTT. This codes for CASSEAGTVGQPQHF.

The rearrangement joins TRBV7-6 to TRBJ1-2; D perhaps matches TRBD1 (5 bases). Germline CDR1 SGHVS, CDR2 FNYEAQ. The CDR3 covers 16 residues. Trimming removed 0 bases from V and 5 bases from J, with 16 bases in between. The CDR3 region has the DNA TGTGCCAGCAGCTTAGCGTGGTCTCGGGGGAGGTATGGCTACACCTTC. Its translation is CASSLAWSRGRYGYTF.

The chain recombines TRBV19 with TRBJ1-5, with D possibly matching TRBD1 (5 bases). This CDR3 region has 15 residues. V was clipped by 3 bases and J by 2 bases, with 11 bases between them. Germline V lookup: CDR1 LNHDA, CDR2 SQIVND (reference sequence). The DNA for the CDR3 is TGTGCCAGTAGTATGATGCAGGGCGGCAATCAGCCCCAGCATTTT. Its protein is CASSMMQGGNQPQHF. The full variable domain, its missing parts supplied by reference TRBV19 and TRBJ1-5, is DGGITQSPKYLFRKEGQNVTLSCEQNLNHDAMYWYRQDPGQGLRLIYYSQIVNDFQKGDIAEGYSVSREKKESFPLTVTSAQKNPTAFYLCASSMMQGGNQPQHFGDGTRLSIL.